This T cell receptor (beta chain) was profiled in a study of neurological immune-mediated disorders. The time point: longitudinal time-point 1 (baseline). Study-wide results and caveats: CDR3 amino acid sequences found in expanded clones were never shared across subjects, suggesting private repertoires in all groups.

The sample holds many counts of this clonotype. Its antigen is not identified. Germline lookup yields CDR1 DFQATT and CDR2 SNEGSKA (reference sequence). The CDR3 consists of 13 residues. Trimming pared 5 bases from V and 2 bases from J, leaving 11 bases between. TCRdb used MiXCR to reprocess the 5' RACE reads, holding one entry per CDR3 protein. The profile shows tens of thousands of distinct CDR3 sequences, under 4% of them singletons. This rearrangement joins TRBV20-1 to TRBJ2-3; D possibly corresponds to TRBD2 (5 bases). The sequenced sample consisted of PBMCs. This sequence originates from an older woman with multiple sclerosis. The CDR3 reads CSAAGGLTDTQYF. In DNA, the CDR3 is TGCAGTGCTGCCGGCGGACTCACAGATACGCAGTATTTT.